Listed here are 32 T cell receptor beta chains from one sample, sequenced in a study of blood T cell repertoires in COVID-19. The repertoire was sequenced with immunoSEQ multiplex PCR; TCRdb's copy has only in-frame clones and lacks some. The sample has about 300,000 clones; just over 85% are singletons. The sample taken for sequencing was PBMCs or T cells enriched from blood (not recorded which). These receptors all stem from a man under 40 who had recovered from COVID-19.

The chain carries TRBV5-4 and TRBJ1-2, with 10 bases fitting TRBD1. There are 12 residues in the CDR3. Unmatched junction bases numbered 4, after V lost 3 bases and J lost 11 bases. Germline lookup yields CDR1 SGHNT and CDR2 YYREEE (reference sequence). DNA of the CDR3: TGTGCCAGCAGCTGGGACAGGGGACGGTACACCTTC. Protein sequence: CASSWDRGRYTF.

This sequence joins TRBV30 and TRBJ2-5; 11 bases are shared with TRBD2. The CDR3 has 14 amino acids. Germline V gene lookup returns CDR1 GTSNPN and CDR2 SVGIG (reference sequence). With 4 bases clipped from V and 5 bases from J, the junction kept 6 bases outside the gene matches. This CDR3 reads CAWTRLAGHETQYF. CDR3 in DNA: TGTGCCTGGACTCGACTAGCGGGGCACGAGACCCAGTACTTC. Combining the CDR3 with reference TRBV30 and TRBJ2-5 gives the whole variable domain SQTIHQWPATLVQPVGSPLSLECTVEGTSNPNLYWYRQAAGRGLQLLFYSVGIGQISSEVPQNLSASRPQDRQFILSSKKLLLSDSGFYLCAWTRLAGHETQYFGPGTRLLVL.

The chain has TRBV6-2 or TRBV6-3 and TRBJ2-7; TRBD2 matches at 8 bases. The CDR3 sequence is 14 residues long. Germline V gives CDR1 MNHEY, CDR2 SVGEGT. V trimming: 2 bases; J trimming: 4 bases; junction bases outside the gene matches: 4. The CDR3 spells CASSYQLAAYEQYF. The DNA of the CDR3 is TGTGCCAGCAGTTACCAACTAGCGGCATACGAGCAGTACTTC.

The chain carries TRBV19 and TRBJ2-3, with TRBD2 matching over 7 bases. This CDR3 comprises 15 residues. V lost 5 bases to trimming and J lost 5 bases; unmatched junction nucleotides: 10. Looked up from germline, CDR1 is LNHDA and CDR2 is SQIVND (reference sequence). The CDR3 DNA reads as TGTGCCAGTAGTCGCACTAGCGTGAAGGGAGATACGCAGTATTTT. Its translation is CASSRTSVKGDTQYF.

This chain joins TRBV15 and TRBJ2-5, with D perhaps TRBD2 (5 bases). The CDR3 loop spans 17 amino acids. Trimming left V 2 bases short and J 3 bases short, with 19 bases between. Germline lookup yields CDR1 LNHNV and CDR2 YYDKDF (reference sequence). The CDR3 DNA reads as TGTGCCACCAGCAGATTCAGCCTCCCAACTAGGGAAGAGACCCAGTACTTC. Protein product: CATSRFSLPTREETQYF.

This chain links TRBV30 with TRBJ1-5, with D perhaps TRBD1 (5 bases). Germline assignment: CDR1 GTSNPN and CDR2 SVGIG (reference sequence). This CDR3 spans 14 amino acids. V was clipped by 2 bases and J by 3 bases, with 11 bases between them. Here the CDR3 DNA reads TGTGCCTGGAGTTTTGAGACAGACAATCAGCCCCAGCATTTT. Translating gives CAWSFETDNQPQHF. Filled out from reference TRBV30 and TRBJ1-5, the complete variable domain reads SQTIHQWPATLVQPVGSPLSLECTVEGTSNPNLYWYRQAAGRGLQLLFYSVGIGQISSEVPQNLSASRPQDRQFILSSKKLLLSDSGFYLCAWSFETDNQPQHFGDGTRLSIL.

This clone turned up a few times. The V and J genes are TRBV5-1 and TRBJ1-4, with 12 nucleotides matching TRBD1. This CDR3 comprises 15 residues. CDR1 is SGHRS, CDR2 YFSETQ, per germline. V was clipped by 4 bases and J by 11 bases; unmatched bases: 9. For the CDR3, the DNA is TGCGCCAGCAGCCCCCCGGGACAGGGGGCCTGGAAACTGTTTTTT. This gives the protein CASSPPGQGAWKLFF.

This clone turned up a few times. This chain links TRBV6-5 with TRBJ1-2; TRBD1 agrees at 7 bases. The CDR3 is made up of 14 amino acids. The germline gives CDR1 MNHEY, CDR2 SVGAGI. V gave up 7 bases and J gave up 4 bases; unmatched junction bases: 9. CDR3 protein: CASTFPDRTYGYTF. CDR3 DNA sequence: TGTGCCAGCACCTTTCCGGACAGGACCTATGGCTACACCTTC.

V gene TRBV19 combines with J gene TRBJ1-1, with 7 bases fitting TRBD1. The V and J ends lost 6 bases and 5 bases, in that order; junction bases with no gene match: 12. CDR1 and CDR2 from the germline V gene are LNHDA and SQIVND (reference sequence). There are 15 residues in the CDR3. The DNA for the CDR3 is TGTGCCAGTAGCCCCCCTTTACAGGGGTGGACTGAAGCTTTCTTT. Translated: CASSPPLQGWTEAFF.

The chain links TRBV4-2 to TRBJ1-1, with no clear D. Germline V gene data show CDR1 as LGHNA and CDR2 as YNFKEQ. V was clipped by 1 base and J by 2 bases, with 8 bases between them. The length of the CDR3 is 14 residues. CDR3 sequence reads: CASSQAVTNTEAFF. CDR3 nucleotide sequence: TGTGCCAGCAGCCAAGCGGTTACCAACACTGAAGCTTTCTTT.

The chain carries TRBV2 and TRBJ2-2, with D hard to call. The V end was cut by 7 bases, the J end by 8 bases, with 14 bases between. CDR3 length: 13 amino acids. CDR1 and CDR2 (germline): SNHLY, FYNNEI. The CDR3, as DNA: TGTGCCAGCAATCGCAGGCCCGTAGGGGAGCTGTTTTTT. Protein sequence: CASNRRPVGELFF.

The gene calls are TRBV5-4 and TRBJ2-7; 9 bases map to TRBD2. This CDR3 comprises 15 residues. The ends lost 1 base at V and 0 bases at J; junction bases unmatched: 2. Germline lookup yields CDR1 SGHNT and CDR2 YYREEE (reference sequence). The CDR3 sequence is CASSLRGGASYEQYF. The CDR3 nucleotides are TGTGCCAGCAGCTTGCGCGGGGGGGCCTCCTACGAGCAGTACTTC.

The chain combines TRBV27 with TRBJ1-2; maybe TRBD1 (5 bases). Trimming left V 6 bases short and J 4 bases short, with 12 bases between. This CDR3 has 13 amino acids. Germline CDR1 MNHEY, CDR2 SMNVEV (reference sequence). The CDR3 DNA is TGTGCCAGCAGGACCCAGGGTCGCTATGGCTACACCTTC. It encodes CASRTQGRYGYTF.

The CDR3, as DNA: TGTGCCAGCTCACCTCTAAGGGAGTCGTATGGCTACACCTTC. Its protein product is CASSPLRESYGYTF. The genes are TRBV18 and TRBJ1-2; D uncertain. Trimming stripped 3 bases from V and 5 bases from J, with 13 bases between. The germline CDR1 and CDR2 sequences are KGHSH and LQKENI. This CDR3 contains 14 residues.

This clone has just one count. The V gene is TRBV14, the J gene TRBJ2-7, with D perhaps matching TRBD2 (7 bases). CDR1 and CDR2 (germline): SGHDN, FVKESK. The V and J ends lost 6 bases and 2 bases respectively, with 11 bases between them. The CDR3 is 13 residues long. CDR3 region: CASSRGGPYEQYF. For the CDR3, the DNA is TGTGCCAGCAGTAGGGGGGGCCCCTACGAGCAGTACTTC.

V usage is TRBV9 and J usage is TRBJ1-2, with D tentatively TRBD1 (6 bases). Deletions cut 0 bases from V and 4 bases from J, with 19 bases between. The CDR3 contains 17 residues. CDR1 and CDR2 (germline): SGDLS, YYNGEE. CDR3 in DNA: TGTGCCAGCAGCGTAGGGATCGGCGGGGGGCGAGGCTATGGCTACACCTTC. As protein: CASSVGIGGGRGYGYTF.

This clone appeared a single time. This rearrangement joins TRBV2 to TRBJ2-2; 13 positions match TRBD2. Germline V gene sequence: CDR1 SNHLY, CDR2 FYNNEI. The CDR3 spans 17 residues. The ends lost 5 bases at V and 4 bases at J; junction bases unmatched: 7. The CDR3 sequence: CASSYGLAGAGTGELFF. CDR3 bases: TGTGCCAGCAGTTATGGACTAGCGGGAGCTGGCACCGGGGAGCTGTTTTTT.

The rearrangement links TRBV5-1 to TRBJ1-1; 7 bases are a match to TRBD1. V lost 3 bases, J lost 2 bases, and 4 bases stayed unmatched. The CDR3 consists of 14 residues. Germline assignment: CDR1 SGHRS and CDR2 YFSETQ. The CDR3 nucleotides are TGCGCCAGCAGCTACCACAGGGGTAACACTGAAGCTTTCTTT. Encoded protein: CASSYHRGNTEAFF.

V is TRBV5-1 and J is TRBJ2-3; D is uncertain. CDR3 length: 13 amino acids. Germline V gives CDR1 SGHRS, CDR2 YFSETQ. Trimming took 4 bases from V and 2 from J, leaving 8 bases between them. CDR3 in DNA: TGCGCCAGCAGCCCCCTTTCCACAGATACGCAGTATTTT. This gives the protein CASSPLSTDTQYF.

This clone was detected once. V gene TRBV5-5 combines with J gene TRBJ1-5, with D tentatively TRBD1 (6 bases). V was trimmed by 4 bases and J by 3 bases, leaving 14 bases between them. The CDR3 consists of 15 residues. Germline CDR1 and CDR2: SGHKS and YYEKEE (reference sequence). In nucleotides, the CDR3 is TGTGCCAGCAGCCCACAGACAGGACCCAATCAGCCCCAGCATTTT. The encoded protein is CASSPQTGPNQPQHF.

The gene calls are TRBV2 and TRBJ1-5, with D perhaps matching TRBD1 (5 bases). Germline CDR1 SNHLY, CDR2 FYNNEI. Trimming removed 2 bases from V and 5 bases from J, with 13 bases in between. This CDR3 region has 15 residues. The DNA for the CDR3 is TGTGCCAGCAGTGAACAGCCAGGGAGGCATCAGCCCCAGCATTTT. This encodes CASSEQPGRHQPQHF.

The chain recombines TRBV18 with TRBJ1-1, with no clear D. V was cut by 1 base and J by 1 base, with 4 bases left in between. The CDR3 consists of 13 residues. Germline V gene sequence: CDR1 KGHSH, CDR2 LQKENI. CDR3 coding DNA: TGTGCCAGCTCACCACGCGAGAACACTGAAGCTTTCTTT. It codes for CASSPRENTEAFF.

This sequence joins TRBV2 and TRBJ2-7, with TRBD1 matching over 9 bases. J lost 4 bases, V lost 6 bases, and 7 bases had no gene match. CDR1 SNHLY and CDR2 FYNNEI come from the germline V gene. The CDR3 loop spans 14 amino acids. The CDR3 loop is CASSHGTGSYEQYF. The CDR3 coding sequence is TGTGCCAGCAGCCATGGGACAGGGAGTTACGAGCAGTACTTC.

This sequence joins TRBV29-1 and TRBJ1-2; D uncertain. Germline CDR1 reads SQVTM; CDR2 reads ANQGSEA. The CDR3 has 15 amino acids. V dropped 4 bases and J dropped 0 bases, with 15 bases sitting between them. The CDR3 protein is CSVVRDTNSNYGYTF. CDR3 nucleotide sequence: TGCAGCGTTGTACGAGACACCAACTCTAACTATGGCTACACCTTC.

V is TRBV28 and J is TRBJ1-2, with a tentative D call TRBD1 (5 bases). V was pared by 6 bases and J by 4 bases, with 24 bases between. The germline gives CDR1 MDHEN, CDR2 SYDVKM. The CDR3 has 17 residues. The DNA for the CDR3 is TGTGCCAGCAGCTCGGAAGTTTTGGGGCTATGGGGCTATGGCTACACCTTC. As protein: CASSSEVLGLWGYGYTF.

This sequence joins TRBV11-3 and TRBJ1-1; D ambiguous. The ends were cut back, 5 bases at V and 6 bases at J, with 19 bases in the middle. The CDR3 length is 15 residues. Per germline, CDR1 SGHNT and CDR2 YENEEA. The CDR3 region has the DNA TGTGCCAGCAGCACCCGAGGGTGGCAGGCGGCTGAAGCTTTCTTT. It codes for CASSTRGWQAAEAFF.

This chain connects TRBV7-6 to TRBJ2-7; D perhaps matches TRBD2 (5 bases). This CDR3 has 15 residues. Trimming shortened V by 1 base and J by 2 bases, and 12 bases separated the two germline ends. CDR1 and CDR2 from the germline V gene are SGHVS and FNYEAQ. The CDR3 bases are TGTGCCAGCAGCTTAGGGACTGGCTCCGCCTACGAGCAGTACTTC. It yields the protein CASSLGTGSAYEQYF.

The rearrangement links TRBV6-5 to TRBJ1-1; TRBD1 aligns across 8 bases. Germline V CDR1 and CDR2: MNHEY, SVGAGI. With V trimmed by 7 bases and J by 5 bases, 9 bases remained unmatched. The CDR3 has 14 residues. The CDR3 loop reads CASISRGLGTEAFF. The CDR3 DNA sequence: TGTGCCAGCATCAGCAGGGGGCTGGGGACTGAAGCTTTCTTT.

The gene calls are TRBV30 and TRBJ2-2, with 10 bases that match TRBD2. Per the germline V gene, CDR1 is GTSNPN and CDR2 is SVGIG (reference sequence). J gave up 6 bases and V 1 base, and 2 bases lay outside the gene matches. CDR3 length: 14 residues. In DNA, the CDR3 is TGTGCCTGGAGTGGCCTAGCGGGAGCCGGGGAGCTGTTTTTT. It translates to CAWSGLAGAGELFF.

The genes are TRBV18 and TRBJ1-4; 7 bases fit TRBD1. CDR3 length equals 17 residues. V lost 1 base and J lost 3; bases outside the gene matches: 8. Germline V gene sequence: CDR1 KGHSH, CDR2 LQKENI. The CDR3 loop reads CASSPQQGVSANEKLFF. The CDR3 nucleotides are TGTGCCAGCTCACCACAGCAGGGGGTATCTGCTAATGAAAAACTGTTTTTT.

This clone was detected a few times. The rearrangement joins TRBV6-5 to TRBJ1-6; D unclear. The CDR3 spans 14 residues. V was shortened by 2 bases and J by 7 bases, with 9 bases between the two germline ends. Germline-derived CDR1 and CDR2 are MNHEY and SVGAGI. The CDR3 reads CASSYGQTNSPLHF. In DNA form, the CDR3 reads TGTGCCAGCAGTTACGGGCAGACCAATTCACCCCTCCACTTT.

This clone turned up a few times. V gene TRBV6-5 combines with J gene TRBJ1-5, with 8 bases aligning to TRBD1. The junction had 6 bases not matched to a gene; V was cut back by 5 bases and J by 3 bases. CDR1 is MNHEY, CDR2 SVGAGI, per germline. The CDR3 consists of 15 residues. CDR3 DNA sequence: TGTGCCAGCAGTCCCGGGACAGGATTCAATCAGCCCCAGCATTTT. Translation gives CASSPGTGFNQPQHF.